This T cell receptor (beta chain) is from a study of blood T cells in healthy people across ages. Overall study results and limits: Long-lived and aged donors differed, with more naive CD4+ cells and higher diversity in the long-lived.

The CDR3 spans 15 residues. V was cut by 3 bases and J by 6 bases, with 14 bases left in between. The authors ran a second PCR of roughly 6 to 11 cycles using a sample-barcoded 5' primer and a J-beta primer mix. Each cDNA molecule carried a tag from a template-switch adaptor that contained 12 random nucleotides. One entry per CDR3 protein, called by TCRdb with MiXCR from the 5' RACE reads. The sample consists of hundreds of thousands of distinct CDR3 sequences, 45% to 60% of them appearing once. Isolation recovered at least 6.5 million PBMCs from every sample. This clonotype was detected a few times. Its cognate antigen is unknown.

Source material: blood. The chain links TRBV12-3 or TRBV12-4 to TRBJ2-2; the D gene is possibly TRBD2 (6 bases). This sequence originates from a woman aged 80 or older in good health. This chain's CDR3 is CASSFAGLRPGELFF. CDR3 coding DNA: TGTGCCAGCAGTTTCGCGGGGCTGAGACCCGGGGAGCTGTTTTTT.